The 21 T cell receptor beta chains below come from one sample, sequenced in a study of CD8+ T cells in alopecia areata. Treatment denoted: oral pan-JAK inhibitor, 5-10 mg twice daily. Once RNA had been extracted, it was reverse transcribed into cDNA to act as the sequencing template. Some clones are missing from TCRdb's copy, which holds only in-frame ones; the method was immunoSEQ multiplex PCR. The sample has about 180,000 clones, less than 70% seen once. The sequencing here drew on CD8+ T cells sorted from blood, taken at week 24, from a patient treated with tofacitinib. These TCRs come from a human donor with alopecia areata.

The V and J genes are TRBV21-1 and TRBJ2-3. TRBV21-1 is an annotated pseudogene. This CDR3 is 15 amino acids long. The chain's CDR3 is CASSAQTVITDTQYF. In DNA, the CDR3 is TGTGCCAGCAGCGCCCAGACCGTAATCACAGATACGCAGTATTTT.

This rearrangement joins TRBV6-6 to TRBJ2-7; D remains unclear. Germline values: CDR1 MNHNY, CDR2 SVGAGI (reference sequence). V was clipped by 0 bases and J by 1 base, with 7 bases between them. The CDR3 totals 14 residues. CDR3 DNA sequence: TGTGCCAGCAGTTACTCGAGACCTTCCTACGAGCAGTACTTC. Protein: CASSYSRPSYEQYF.

The chain is built from TRBV2 and TRBJ2-1, with 9 bases identical to TRBD1. The V and J ends lost 4 bases and 7 bases, in that order; junction bases with no gene match: 11. The V gene's germline CDR1 is SNHLY and CDR2 FYNNEI. This CDR3 comprises 16 residues. The CDR3 protein is CASSGGQGVASNEQFF. The CDR3 DNA reads TGTGCCAGCAGTGGGGGACAGGGAGTCGCCTCAAATGAGCAGTTCTTC.

J is TRBJ2-1 and V is TRBV5-6; D is perhaps TRBD1 (6 bases). Germline V gives CDR1 SGHDT, CDR2 YYEEEE. The CDR3 runs 12 residues. Trimming cost V 3 bases and J 9 bases, with 10 bases left between them. DNA for the CDR3: TGTGCCAGCAGCTCCCAGGGGCTTGAGCAGTTCTTC. The encoded protein is CASSSQGLEQFF.

In DNA form, the CDR3 reads TGTGCCAGCAGCTCGAACGACAGGGTCGGCTACACCTTC. The encoded protein is CASSSNDRVGYTF. The chain employs TRBV7-8 and TRBJ1-2; the match to TRBD1 covers 7 bases. J gave up 8 bases and V 4 bases, and 7 bases lay outside the gene matches. The CDR3 is 13 residues long. CDR1 and CDR2 (germline): SGHVS, FQNEAQ.

This clone was observed a handful of times. The sample carries other DNA sequences with the same CDR3. The V call is TRBV6-5, the J call TRBJ2-2; D unclear. The CDR3 contains 14 residues. Looked up from germline, CDR1 is MNHEY and CDR2 is SVGAGI. Trimming removed 2 bases from V and 2 bases from J, with 6 bases in between. CDR3 coding DNA: TGTGCCAGCAGTTACGGGGAAAACACCGGGGAGCTGTTTTTT. It is translated as CASSYGENTGELFF.

This clone was seen a few times. The chain carries TRBV19 and TRBJ1-1; D call uncertain. V was cut by 7 bases and J by 1 base, with 10 bases left in between. Germline V gene sequence: CDR1 LNHDA, CDR2 SQIVND (reference sequence). CDR3 size: 13 residues. The CDR3: CASIGRRNTEAFF. CDR3 bases: TGTGCCAGTATTGGGCGACGGAACACTGAAGCTTTCTTT.

The rearrangement links TRBV5-1 to TRBJ2-7, with TRBD2 as a possible D gene (5 bases). CDR1 and CDR2 from the germline V gene are SGHRS and YFSETQ. Between the trimmed V and J ends, which lost 4 bases and 7 bases, there was a span of 18 bases. This CDR3 contains 14 residues. The CDR3 loop is CASSPDSGWGEQYF. The CDR3, as DNA: TGCGCCAGCAGCCCGGACTCCGGTTGGGGTGAGCAGTACTTC.

The CDR3 region is CASSLITNTGELFF. The CDR3 DNA reads TGTGCCAGCAGCTTAATCACGAACACCGGGGAGCTGTTTTTT. The genes are TRBV7-9 and TRBJ2-2, with D unclear. This CDR3 is 14 amino acids long. The germline V gene encodes CDR1 SEHNR and CDR2 FQNEAQ (reference sequence). V lost 2 bases, J lost 0 bases, and 4 bases lay in between.

The V gene is TRBV7-9, the J gene TRBJ2-3; a possible D gene is TRBD2 (5 bases). CDR1 is SEHNR, CDR2 FQNEAQ, per germline (reference sequence). The CDR3 covers 15 residues. V lost 2 bases, J lost 2 bases, and 11 bases lay in between. This CDR3 reads CASSLIASSTDTQYF. As DNA, the CDR3 is TGTGCCAGCAGCTTAATAGCTAGCTCCACAGATACGCAGTATTTT.

For the CDR3, the DNA is TGCAGCGCCGCTGGGGCCCCGGTGGACACTGAAGCTTTCTTT. Translation: CSAAGAPVDTEAFF. V usage is TRBV29-1 and J usage is TRBJ1-1, with D maybe TRBD1 (5 bases). Germline-derived CDR1 and CDR2 are SQVTM and ANQGSEA. Trimming pared 7 bases from V and 3 bases from J, leaving 18 bases between. CDR3 size: 14 residues.

In its sample, this clone was seen once. V is TRBV27 and J is TRBJ1-1; a weak D match, TRBD1 (5 bases). Trimming cost V 2 bases and J 5 bases, with 12 bases left between them. Germline loops: CDR1 MNHEY, CDR2 SMNVEV (reference sequence). CDR3 length: 14 residues. The CDR3: CASSLTIGGTEAFF. The DNA of the CDR3 is TGTGCCAGCAGTTTAACAATTGGGGGTACTGAAGCTTTCTTT.

The chain uses TRBV4-3 and TRBJ2-7, with TRBD2 matching over 9 bases. With V trimmed by 4 bases and J by 6 bases, 10 bases remained unmatched. The CDR3 sequence is 15 residues long. Germline V gene data show CDR1 as LGHNA and CDR2 as YSLEER. The CDR3 nucleotides read TGCGCCAGCAGCCTTATGGCGGGGGGGCTTCGCGAGCAGTACTTC. It specifies CASSLMAGGLREQYF.

The rearrangement uses TRBV10-3 and TRBJ2-3, with D perhaps TRBD1 (5 bases). This CDR3 has 13 amino acids. Trimming cost V 2 bases and J 14 bases, with 17 bases left between them. Germline V CDR1 and CDR2: ENHRY, SYGVKD. For the CDR3, the DNA is TGTGCCATCAGTGAGCCAGGACAAAACGAGTGGTATTTT. This translates into CAISEPGQNEWYF.

This clone was picked up a small number of times. This rearrangement joins TRBV30 to TRBJ2-4, with D unresolved. Germline-derived CDR1 and CDR2 are GTSNPN and SVGIG (reference sequence). Trimming shortened V by 1 base and J by 7 bases, and 8 bases separated the two germline ends. The CDR3 has 12 amino acids. This CDR3 reads CAWSEIRNIQYF. CDR3 nucleotides: TGTGCCTGGAGTGAAATCAGGAACATTCAGTACTTC. Using reference TRBV30 and TRBJ2-4 for the parts outside the CDR3, the full variable domain is SQTIHQWPATLVQPVGSPLSLECTVEGTSNPNLYWYRQAAGRGLQLLFYSVGIGQISSEVPQNLSASRPQDRQFILSSKKLLLSDSGFYLCAWSEIRNIQYFGAGTRLSVL.

The CDR3 region has the DNA TGTGCCATCAGTGAGTTTGGAGGGGCCAATAATTCACCCCTCCACTTT. It yields the protein CAISEFGGANNSPLHF. The chain uses TRBV10-3 and TRBJ1-6; D might be TRBD1 (5 bases). The V gene's germline CDR1 is ENHRY and CDR2 SYGVKD. The CDR3 runs 16 residues. V lost 1 base and J 5 bases, leaving 12 bases between the germline ends.

As concerns this clone: In the same sample, other DNA sequences code for this CDR3. The rearrangement links TRBV4-3 to TRBJ2-7; 7 positions match TRBD1. V trimming: 3 bases; J trimming: 0 bases; junction bases outside the gene matches: 5. The CDR3 is 15 amino acids. The germline V gene has CDR1 LGHNA and CDR2 YSLEER. The CDR3 DNA reads as TGCGCCAGCAGCCAGGCACGGACAGGCTCCTACGAGCAGTACTTC. The encoded protein is CASSQARTGSYEQYF.

J is TRBJ1-5 and V is TRBV4-3; TRBD1 might be the D (5 bases). The length of the CDR3 is 16 residues. Germline-derived CDR1 and CDR2 are LGHNA and YSLEER. V was cut by 2 bases and J by 4 bases, with 15 bases left in between. CDR3 nucleotides: TGCGCCAGCAGCCAACAATGGGGCTCGGGTAATCAGCCCCAGCATTTT. Translated: CASSQQWGSGNQPQHF.

The chain joins TRBV6-6 to TRBJ2-7, with a weak D call TRBD1 (5 bases). The germline CDR1 and CDR2 sequences are MNHNY and SVGAGI (reference sequence). CDR3 length equals 12 residues. V was clipped by 6 bases and J by 7 bases, with 13 bases between them. DNA for the CDR3: TGTGCCAGCAGCTACAATAGGGGAGAGCAGTACTTC. Its protein is CASSYNRGEQYF.

About this clone itself: Other DNA sequences in the sample encode the same CDR3. CDR3 nucleotides: TGTGCCTGGAGCAGTTCCTACGAGCAGTACTTC. Its translation: CAWSSSYEQYF. This sequence joins TRBV30 and TRBJ2-7; D is ambiguous. Deletions cut 3 bases from V and 1 base from J, with 4 bases between. The CDR3 has 11 amino acids. The germline CDR1 and CDR2 sequences are GTSNPN and SVGIG (reference sequence).

V gene TRBV2 combines with J gene TRBJ2-1; TRBD2 aligns across 12 bases. CDR1 and CDR2 (germline): SNHLY, FYNNEI. After removal of 6 bases from V and 5 bases from J, the junction contained 11 bases not matched to a gene. The CDR3 loop spans 17 amino acids. Written as DNA, the CDR3 is TGTGCCAGCAGCCTAAGGACTAGCGGGGCGGTGAACAATGAGCAGTTCTTC. Protein product: CASSLRTSGAVNNEQFF.